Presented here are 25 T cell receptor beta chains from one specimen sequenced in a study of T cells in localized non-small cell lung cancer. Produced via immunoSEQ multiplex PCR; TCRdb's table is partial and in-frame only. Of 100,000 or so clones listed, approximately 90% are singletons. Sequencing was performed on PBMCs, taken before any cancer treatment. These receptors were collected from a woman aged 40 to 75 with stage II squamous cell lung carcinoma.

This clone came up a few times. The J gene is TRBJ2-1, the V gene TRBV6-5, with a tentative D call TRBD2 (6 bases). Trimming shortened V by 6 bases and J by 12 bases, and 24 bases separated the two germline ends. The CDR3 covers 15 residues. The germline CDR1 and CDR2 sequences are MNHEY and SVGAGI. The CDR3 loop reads CASSDPSRPGDGQFF. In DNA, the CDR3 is TGTGCCAGCAGCGACCCTAGCCGACCGGGGGACGGGCAGTTCTTC.

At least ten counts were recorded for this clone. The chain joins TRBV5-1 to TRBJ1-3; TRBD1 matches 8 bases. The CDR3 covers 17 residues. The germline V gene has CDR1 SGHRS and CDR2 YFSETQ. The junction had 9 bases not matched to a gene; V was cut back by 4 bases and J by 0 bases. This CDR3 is CASSKGQGGTSGNTIYF. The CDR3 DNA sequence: TGCGCCAGCAGCAAAGGACAGGGAGGCACCTCTGGAAACACCATATATTTT.

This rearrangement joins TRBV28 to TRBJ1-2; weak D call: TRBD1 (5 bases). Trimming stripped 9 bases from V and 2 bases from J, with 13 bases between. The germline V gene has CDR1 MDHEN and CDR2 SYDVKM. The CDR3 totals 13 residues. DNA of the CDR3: TGTGCCAGTGGTATGGGGCAGAACTATGGCTACACCTTC. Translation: CASGMGQNYGYTF.

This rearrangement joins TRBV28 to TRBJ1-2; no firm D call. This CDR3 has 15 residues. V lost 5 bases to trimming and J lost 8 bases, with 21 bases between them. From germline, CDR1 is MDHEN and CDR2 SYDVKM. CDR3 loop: CASSRQWASLTGYTF. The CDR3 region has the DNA TGTGCCAGCAGTCGCCAGTGGGCCTCCCTTACCGGCTACACCTTC.

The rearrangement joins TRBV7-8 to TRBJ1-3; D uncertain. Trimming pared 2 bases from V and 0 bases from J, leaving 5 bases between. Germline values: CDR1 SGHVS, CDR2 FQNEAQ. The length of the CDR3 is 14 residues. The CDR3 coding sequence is TGTGCCAGCAGCTTACCTAACTCTGGAAACACCATATATTTT. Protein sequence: CASSLPNSGNTIYF.

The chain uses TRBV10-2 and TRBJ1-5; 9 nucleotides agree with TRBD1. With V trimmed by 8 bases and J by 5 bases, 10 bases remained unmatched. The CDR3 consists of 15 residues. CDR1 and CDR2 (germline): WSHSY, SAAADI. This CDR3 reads CASELGQGRHQPQHF. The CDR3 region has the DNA TGCGCCAGCGAACTCGGACAGGGGAGGCATCAGCCCCAGCATTTT.

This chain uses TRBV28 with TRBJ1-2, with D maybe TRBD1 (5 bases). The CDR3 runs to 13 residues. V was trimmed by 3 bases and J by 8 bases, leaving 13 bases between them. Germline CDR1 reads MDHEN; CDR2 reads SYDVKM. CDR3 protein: CASSFRRAGGYTF. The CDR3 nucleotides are TGTGCCAGCAGTTTCCGCAGGGCGGGGGGCTACACCTTC.

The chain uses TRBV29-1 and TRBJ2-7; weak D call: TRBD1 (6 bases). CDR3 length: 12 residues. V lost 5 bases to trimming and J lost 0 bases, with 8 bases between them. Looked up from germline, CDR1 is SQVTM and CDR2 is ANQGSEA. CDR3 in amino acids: CSVTGFSYEQYF. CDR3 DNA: TGCAGCGTTACAGGGTTCTCCTACGAGCAGTACTTC.

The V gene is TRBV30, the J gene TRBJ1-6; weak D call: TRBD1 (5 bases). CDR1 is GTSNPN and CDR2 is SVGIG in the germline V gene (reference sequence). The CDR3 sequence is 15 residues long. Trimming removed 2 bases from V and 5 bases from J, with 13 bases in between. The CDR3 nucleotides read TGTGCCTGGAGTACCGGGACCGTGAATAATTCACCCCTCCACTTT. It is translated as CAWSTGTVNNSPLHF.

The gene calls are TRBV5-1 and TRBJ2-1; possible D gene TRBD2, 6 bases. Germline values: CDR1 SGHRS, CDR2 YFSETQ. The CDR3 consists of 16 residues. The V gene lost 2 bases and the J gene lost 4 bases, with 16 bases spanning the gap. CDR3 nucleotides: TGCGCCAGCAGCTTCGGGGTGTCTAGCGATTACAATGAGCAGTTCTTC. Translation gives CASSFGVSSDYNEQFF.

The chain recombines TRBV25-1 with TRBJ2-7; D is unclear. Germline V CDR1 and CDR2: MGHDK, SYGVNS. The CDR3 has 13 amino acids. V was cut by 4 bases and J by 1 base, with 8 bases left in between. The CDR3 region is CASSVPGSYEQYF. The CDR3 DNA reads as TGTGCCAGCAGTGTACCGGGTTCCTACGAGCAGTACTTC.

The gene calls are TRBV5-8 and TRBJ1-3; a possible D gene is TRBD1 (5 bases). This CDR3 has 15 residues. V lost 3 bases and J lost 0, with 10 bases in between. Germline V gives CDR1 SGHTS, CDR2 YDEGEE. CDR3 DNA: TGTGCCAGCAGCTCCGGACACTCCTCTGGAAACACCATATATTTT. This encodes CASSSGHSSGNTIYF.

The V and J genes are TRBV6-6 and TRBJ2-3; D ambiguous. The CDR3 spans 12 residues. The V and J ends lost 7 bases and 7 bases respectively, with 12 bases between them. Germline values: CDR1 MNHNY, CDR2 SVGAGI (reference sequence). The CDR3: CASTRQANTQYF. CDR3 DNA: TGTGCCAGCACTCGGCAAGCCAATACGCAGTATTTT.

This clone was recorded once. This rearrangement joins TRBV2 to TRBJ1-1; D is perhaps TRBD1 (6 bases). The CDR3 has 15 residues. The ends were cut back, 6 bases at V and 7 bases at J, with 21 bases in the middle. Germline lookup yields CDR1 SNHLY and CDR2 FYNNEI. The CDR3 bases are TGTGCCAGCAGCCAGAGGAACAGGGAATTGGGTGAAGCTTTCTTT. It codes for CASSQRNRELGEAFF.

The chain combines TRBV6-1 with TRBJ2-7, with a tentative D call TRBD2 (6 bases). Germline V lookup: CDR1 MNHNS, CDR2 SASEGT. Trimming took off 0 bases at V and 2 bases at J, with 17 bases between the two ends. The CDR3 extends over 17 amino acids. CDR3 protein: CASSEALLVGGAYEQYF. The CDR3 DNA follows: TGTGCCAGCAGTGAAGCCCTTCTTGTTGGAGGGGCCTACGAGCAGTACTTC.

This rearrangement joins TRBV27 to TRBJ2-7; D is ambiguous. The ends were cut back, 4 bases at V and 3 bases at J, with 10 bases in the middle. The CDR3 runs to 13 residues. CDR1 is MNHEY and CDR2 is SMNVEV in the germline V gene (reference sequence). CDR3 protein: CASSWTSGYEQYF. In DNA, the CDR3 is TGTGCCAGCAGTTGGACGTCGGGCTACGAGCAGTACTTC.

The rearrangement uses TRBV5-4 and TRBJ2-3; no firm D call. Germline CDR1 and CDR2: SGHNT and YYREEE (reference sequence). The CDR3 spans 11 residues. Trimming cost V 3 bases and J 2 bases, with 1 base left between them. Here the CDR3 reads CASSSTDTQYF. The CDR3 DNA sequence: TGTGCCAGCAGCTCCACAGATACGCAGTATTTT.

The CDR3 bases are TGTGCCAGCAATCCCCCCGGGACAGAGAATCAGCCCCAGCATTTT. Translating it yields CASNPPGTENQPQHF. This chain uses TRBV28 with TRBJ1-5; 7 positions match TRBD1. This CDR3 contains 15 residues. Germline trimming cut 7 bases from V and 4 bases from J; bases unmatched to any gene: 10. In germline, CDR1 is MDHEN, CDR2 SYDVKM.

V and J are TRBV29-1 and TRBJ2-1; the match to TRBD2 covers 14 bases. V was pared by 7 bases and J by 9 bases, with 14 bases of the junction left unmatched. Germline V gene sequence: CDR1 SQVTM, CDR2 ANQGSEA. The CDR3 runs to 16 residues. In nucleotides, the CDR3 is TGCAGCGGAACCGCCGGGACTAGCGGGAGAAGGGGTGAGCAGTTCTTC. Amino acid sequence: CSGTAGTSGRRGEQFF.

The CDR3 DNA sequence: TGTGCCAGCAGTTACCTGGCAGGCGCCGGGGAGCTGTTTTTT. This gives the protein CASSYLAGAGELFF. This sequence joins TRBV6-5 and TRBJ2-2; D uncertain. There are 14 residues in the CDR3. Germline CDR1 reads MNHEY; CDR2 reads SVGAGI. The V and J ends lost 2 bases and 6 bases respectively, with 10 bases between them.

CDR3 bases: TGTGCCAGCAGCTTAGCCAGCGGGACCTCCTACAATGAGCAGTTCTTC. It specifies CASSLASGTSYNEQFF. The V gene is TRBV7-9, the J gene TRBJ2-1, with 7 bases aligning to TRBD2. Germline values: CDR1 SEHNR, CDR2 FQNEAQ (reference sequence). J lost 0 bases, V lost 0 bases, and 2 bases had no gene match. The CDR3 totals 16 residues.

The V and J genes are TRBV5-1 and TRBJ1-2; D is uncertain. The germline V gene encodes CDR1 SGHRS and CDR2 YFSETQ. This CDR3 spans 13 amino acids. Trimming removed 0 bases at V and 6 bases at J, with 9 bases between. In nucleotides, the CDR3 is TGCGCCAGCAGCTTGGAGGGAGGACATGGCTACACCTTC. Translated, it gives CASSLEGGHGYTF.

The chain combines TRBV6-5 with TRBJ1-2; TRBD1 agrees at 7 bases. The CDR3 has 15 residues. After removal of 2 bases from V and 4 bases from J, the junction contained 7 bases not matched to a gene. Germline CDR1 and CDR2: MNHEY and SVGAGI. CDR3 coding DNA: TGTGCCAGCAGTTACAGGGACAGAGGGCTCTATGGCTACACCTTC. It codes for CASSYRDRGLYGYTF.

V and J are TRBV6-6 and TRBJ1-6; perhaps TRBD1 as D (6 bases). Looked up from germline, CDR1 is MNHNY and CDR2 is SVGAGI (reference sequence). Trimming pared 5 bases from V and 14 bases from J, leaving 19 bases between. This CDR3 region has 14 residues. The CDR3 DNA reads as TGTGCCAGCAGTCCCACTGCGGCTCAGGGGACCCTCCACTTT. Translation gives CASSPTAAQGTLHF.

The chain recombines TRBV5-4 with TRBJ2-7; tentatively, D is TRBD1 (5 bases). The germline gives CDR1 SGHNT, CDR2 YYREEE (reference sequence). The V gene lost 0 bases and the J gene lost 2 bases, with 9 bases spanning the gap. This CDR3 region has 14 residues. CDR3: CASSLGMTAYEQYF. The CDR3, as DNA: TGTGCCAGCAGCTTGGGGATGACAGCCTACGAGCAGTACTTC.